A selection of T cell receptor beta chains follows, all from one sample in a study of blood T cell repertoires in COVID-19. Profiled with immunoSEQ multiplex PCR; TCRdb holds only in-frame clones, not every one. The sample lists 65,000 to 85,000 clones; over 75% were seen once. The sample taken for sequencing was peripheral blood. The receptors come from a human donor in a cohort sampled during active COVID-19. CDR3s include the opening cysteine and the closing phenylalanine or tryptophan. A D gene is named only where the DNA matches it firmly. Clone size appears in some rows only: once, few, many, or a class for an expanded clone.

j_call v_call d_call clone_size cdr3_aa cdr3_nt
TRBJ2-7 TRBV6-5 TRBD2 - CASSYSISGGVYEQYF TGTGCCAGCAGTTACTCGATTAGCGGGGGGGTGTACGAGCAGTACTTC
TRBJ2-2 TRBV2 TRBD1 - CASSAFRGQGNGELFF TGTGCCAGCAGTGCCTTTAGGGGACAGGGGAACGGGGAGCTGTTTTTT
TRBJ2-3 TRBV5-1 TRBD2 - CASSPLAGGSTDTQYF TGCGCCAGCAGCCCCCTAGCGGGGGGTAGCACAGATACGCAGTATTTT
TRBJ1-1 TRBV4-1 TRBD1 - CASSQDVGQGAEAFF TGCGCCAGCAGCCAAGACGTGGGACAGGGCGCTGAAGCTTTCTTT
TRBJ2-2 TRBV4-3 - - CASSQDGTGELFF TGCGCCAGCAGCCAAGACGGGACCGGGGAGCTGTTTTTT
TRBJ2-3 TRBV28 TRBD2 - CASTLLAGLDTQYF TGTGCCAGCACGTTGCTAGCGGGACTGGATACGCAGTATTTT
TRBJ2-5 TRBV9 - - CASSADDGYQETQYF TGTGCCAGCAGCGCAGATGACGGGTACCAAGAGACCCAGTACTTC
TRBJ2-3 TRBV6-1 TRBD2 - CASSEISGGTDTQYF TGTGCCAGCAGTGAAATAAGCGGGGGAACAGATACGCAGTATTTT
TRBJ1-1 TRBV6-2/TRBV6-3 - - CASSPGTEAFF TGTGCCAGCAGTCCGGGTACGGAAGCTTTCTTT
TRBJ1-2 TRBV7-2 TRBD1 - CASSSLSGQALLSNYGYTF TGTGCCAGCAGCTCGCTATCCGGACAGGCCCTATTATCTAACTATGGCTACACCTTC
TRBJ2-3 TRBV5-4 TRBD2 - CASSLAASGGSSTDTQYF TGTGCCAGCAGCTTGGCCGCTTCGGGGGGAAGTAGCACAGATACGCAGTATTTT
TRBJ1-1 TRBV6-5 TRBD1 - CASSYSYRGVTEAFF TGTGCCAGCAGTTATTCCTACAGGGGCGTCACTGAAGCTTTCTTT
TRBJ2-5 TRBV2 TRBD2 - CASSARAGEFQETQYF TGTGCCAGCAGTGCCCGGGCGGGGGAGTTTCAAGAGACCCAGTACTTC
TRBJ2-3 TRBV5-1 TRBD1 once CASSPGQSTDTQYF TGCGCCAGCAGCCCGGGACAGAGTACAGATACGCAGTATTTT
TRBJ1-2 TRBV6-5 - - CASSYSVRDYGYTF TGTGCCAGCAGTTACTCGGTGCGAGATTATGGCTACACCTTC
TRBJ1-6 TRBV5-1 - - CASSPGAGGSPLHF TGCGCCAGCAGCCCAGGGGCAGGAGGATCACCCCTCCACTTT
TRBJ1-1 TRBV7-9 TRBD1 - CASSLRQGGVGAFF TGTGCCAGCAGCTTGCGGCAGGGGGGAGTAGGAGCTTTCTTT
TRBJ1-4 TRBV6-5 - - CASRGGVSEKLFF TGTGCCAGCAGAGGGGGGGTCAGTGAAAAACTGTTTTTT
TRBJ1-4 TRBV25-1 - - CASSEGGVQEKLFF TGTGCCAGCAGTGAAGGGGGGGTTCAAGAAAAACTGTTTTTT
TRBJ1-4 TRBV5-5 TRBD1 few CASSFQPTGVPEKLFF TGTGCCAGCAGCTTCCAACCGACAGGGGTGCCTGAAAAACTGTTTTTT
TRBJ2-5 TRBV15 - - CATSRGAGETQYF TGTGCCACCAGCAGAGGGGCGGGAGAGACCCAGTACTTC
TRBJ1-3 TRBV7-2 TRBD1 - CASRQGEGNTIYF TGTGCCAGCCGCCAGGGGGAGGGAAACACCATATATTTT